These 18 T cell receptor beta chains originate from one sample sequenced in a study of spatial heterogeneity in lung cancer. Time point here: blood at routine non-recurrence follow-up after resection. Using its own MiXCR run on the 5' RACE reads, TCRdb lists one record per CDR3 protein. The table has some 32,000 distinct CDR3 sequences, roughly 10% seen once. The input for sequencing was PBMCs, taken at follow-up. The receptors shown here come from a female donor with early-stage non-small cell lung cancer.

The chain has TRBV12-3 or TRBV12-4 and TRBJ1-6, with 9 nucleotides matching TRBD1. The CDR3 is 13 residues long. V shed 5 bases, J shed 9 bases, and the junction held 2 bases outside the gene matches. The CDR3 sequence: CASSIQGASPLHF. Written as DNA, the CDR3 is TGTGCCAGCAGTATACAGGGGGCTTCACCCCTCCACTTT.

This clonotype was seen repeatedly, ten times or more. The chain combines TRBV11-2 with TRBJ2-7; 8 bases map to TRBD1. There are 15 residues in the CDR3. Germline assignment: CDR1 SGHAT and CDR2 FQNNGV. The ends lost 3 bases at V and 0 bases at J; junction bases unmatched: 4. The CDR3 DNA reads as TGTGCCAGCAGCTTTTCCGGGACAGGCTCCTACGAGCAGTACTTC. The encoded protein is CASSFSGTGSYEQYF.

This clonotype was seen a handful of times. The genes are TRBV19 and TRBJ2-5; perhaps TRBD1 as D (7 bases). Per the germline V gene, CDR1 is LNHDA and CDR2 is SQIVND (reference sequence). The CDR3 runs to 15 residues. Trimming left V 7 bases short and J 1 base short, with 16 bases between. This chain's CDR3 is CASTPGGGVQETQYF. CDR3 in DNA: TGTGCCAGTACCCCAGGAGGGGGCGTCCAAGAGACCCAGTACTTC.

This clonotype has at least ten counts. V and J are TRBV5-1 and TRBJ2-7; either TRBD1 or TRBD2 may supply D (5 bases each). Germline loops: CDR1 SGHRS, CDR2 YFSETQ. Trimming removed 4 bases at V and 3 bases at J, with 11 bases between. The CDR3 spans 13 residues. The CDR3 DNA reads TGCGCCAGCAGCCCCTGGGACCTCTACGAGCAGTACTTC. Protein: CASSPWDLYEQYF.

This clonotype has a handful of counts. The V gene is TRBV11-2, the J gene TRBJ2-3; 9 positions match TRBD2. CDR3 length: 14 residues. J was trimmed by 1 base and V by 5 bases; bases with no gene match: 1. Germline V gene lookup returns CDR1 SGHAT and CDR2 FQNNGV. CDR3 nucleotide sequence: TGTGCCAGCAGCCCTAGCGGGGGCACAGATACGCAGTATTTT. Protein: CASSPSGGTDTQYF.

J is TRBJ1-1 and V is TRBV20-1, with a possible D match to TRBD1 (5 bases). CDR3 length: 12 amino acids. V gave up 5 bases and J gave up 5 bases, with 12 bases separating them. Germline CDR1 and CDR2: DFQATT and SNEGSKA (reference sequence). The CDR3 coding sequence is TGCAGTGCTCTAGACAGACAAACTGAAGCTTTCTTT. It specifies CSALDRQTEAFF.

J is TRBJ2-1 and V is TRBV5-1, with D perhaps matching TRBD1 (5 bases). From germline, CDR1 is SGHRS and CDR2 YFSETQ. This CDR3 contains 15 residues. With 4 bases removed from V and 5 bases from J, the gap between germline ends came to 16 bases. The CDR3 region is CASSQDIGYNNEQFF. CDR3 coding DNA: TGCGCCAGCAGCCAGGACATAGGGTACAACAATGAGCAGTTCTTC.

This clonotype was counted a few times. CDR3 coding DNA: TGCAGTGCTCTGAGCTCCTACGAGCAGTACTTC. Translated, it gives CSALSSYEQYF. This chain connects TRBV20-1 to TRBJ2-7; unclear D gene. The V end lost 5 bases, the J end lost 0 bases, and 5 bases lay between the germline ends. The CDR3 has 11 amino acids. Germline-derived CDR1 and CDR2 are DFQATT and SNEGSKA (reference sequence).

This clonotype was observed many times. The genes are TRBV29-1 and TRBJ2-5; no clear D. CDR1 is SQVTM, CDR2 ANQGSEA, per germline. The CDR3 spans 13 residues. V lost 3 bases and J lost 4, with 12 bases in between. The CDR3 protein is CSVDLLVGETQYF. As DNA, the CDR3 is TGCAGCGTTGACCTGTTAGTCGGAGAGACCCAGTACTTC.

At least ten counts were recorded for this clonotype. The rearrangement joins TRBV3-1 to TRBJ2-2; D is unclear. With 0 bases removed from V and 6 bases from J, the gap between germline ends came to 2 bases. Germline-derived CDR1 and CDR2 are LGHDT and YNNKEL (reference sequence). The CDR3 has 12 amino acids. In nucleotides, the CDR3 is TGTGCCAGCAGCCAAGATGCCGGGGAGCTGTTTTTT. Protein sequence: CASSQDAGELFF. Looking up the rest from reference TRBV3-1 and TRBJ2-2 gives the full variable domain: DTAVSQTPKYLVTQMGNDKSIKCEQNLGHDTMYWYKQDSKKFLKIMFSYNNKELIINETVPNRFSPKSPDKAHLNLHINSLELGDSAVYFCASSQDAGELFFGEGSRLTVL.

This clonotype was detected only a few times. This chain uses TRBV12-3 or TRBV12-4 with TRBJ2-7, with D possibly matching TRBD2 (6 bases). The V gene lost 8 bases and the J gene lost 3 bases, with 11 bases spanning the gap. This CDR3 has 12 amino acids. CDR3: CASAGSRYEQYF. The CDR3 region has the DNA TGTGCCAGCGCGGGATCCCGCTACGAGCAGTACTTC.

There are many counts of this clonotype. The chain combines TRBV20-1 with TRBJ2-7, with a weak D call TRBD1 (5 bases). The length of the CDR3 is 13 residues. The germline V and J ends were trimmed by 3 bases and 0 bases, with 9 bases remaining between them. Germline lookup yields CDR1 DFQATT and CDR2 SNEGSKA (reference sequence). CDR3 sequence (DNA): TGCAGTGCTAGGGGCAGGGTCTCCTACGAGCAGTACTTC. It codes for CSARGRVSYEQYF.

DNA for the CDR3: TGTGCCAGCAGCTTAGTAGGGGGAAGCTCACCCCTCCACTTT. Translation gives CASSLVGGSSPLHF. The chain carries TRBV7-9 and TRBJ1-6; perhaps TRBD1 as D (6 bases). CDR1 is SEHNR, CDR2 FQNEAQ, per germline (reference sequence). Trimming took 1 base from V and 10 from J, leaving 11 bases between them. The CDR3 spans 14 residues.

V is TRBV7-2 and J is TRBJ1-3; D call uncertain. V shed 5 bases and J shed 3 bases, with 14 bases lying between them. Germline loops: CDR1 SGHTA, CDR2 FQGNSA. The CDR3 length is 15 residues. The CDR3: CASSLGPTLGNTIYF. As DNA, the CDR3 is TGTGCCAGCAGCCTAGGACCCACCCTTGGAAACACCATATATTTT. Looking up the rest from reference TRBV7-2 and TRBJ1-3 gives the full variable domain: GAGVSQSPSNKVTEKGKDVELRCDPISGHTALYWYRQSLGQGLEFLIYFQGNSAPDKSGLPSDRFSAERTGGSVSTLTIQRTQQEDSAVYLCASSLGPTLGNTIYFGEGSWLTVV.

This clonotype was detected many times. The chain links TRBV6-1 to TRBJ1-4; 8 bases agree with TRBD1. J was trimmed by 13 bases and V by 5 bases; bases with no gene match: 6. CDR3 length equals 12 residues. Germline V gene sequence: CDR1 MNHNS, CDR2 SASEGT. This CDR3 is CASSQGASVLFF. The DNA for the CDR3 is TGTGCCAGCAGTCAGGGGGCGAGCGTACTGTTTTTT.

This clonotype has a handful of counts. V and J are TRBV27 and TRBJ2-5; TRBD1 matches at 7 bases. Germline V gives CDR1 MNHEY, CDR2 SMNVEV (reference sequence). CDR3 size: 14 residues. V dropped 2 bases and J dropped 2; count of bases not matched to a gene: 2. CDR3: CASSLGGQQETQYF. CDR3 nucleotide sequence: TGTGCCAGCAGTTTAGGGGGACAGCAAGAGACCCAGTACTTC.

The sample holds a few counts of this clonotype. The chain links TRBV5-1 to TRBJ2-2; no firm D call. V lost 4 bases, J lost 0 bases, and 10 bases lay in between. The CDR3 has 15 residues. Germline CDR1 reads SGHRS; CDR2 reads YFSETQ. DNA for the CDR3: TGCGCCAGCAGCGGCCTCGCGGCGAACACCGGGGAGCTGTTTTTT. Translating gives CASSGLAANTGELFF.

A few counts support this clonotype. This chain uses TRBV2 with TRBJ2-2; no clear D gene. CDR1 is SNHLY, CDR2 FYNNEI, per germline. The CDR3 sequence is 12 residues long. V lost 3 bases and J 8 bases, leaving 7 bases between the germline ends. CDR3 in DNA: TGTGCCAGCAGTGACCAGACTGGGGAGCTGTTTTTT. Protein product: CASSDQTGELFF.